This T cell receptor (beta chain) was documented in a study of regulatory T cells in long-lasting Graves disease. General study results and limits: Persistent patients shared more public clonotypes (roughly 2,500) than new patients (roughly 970). Persistent disease preferred TRBV28, TRBJ1-2 and TRBJ2-5; new disease, TRBV20-1 and TRBJ2-1. TCR diversity in persistent Graves' patients was below that of newly diagnosed ones. Not thyroid tissue but only peripheral blood was studied.

Time point given: persistent/refractory GD, antithyroid drugs over 5 years with positive TRAb. PBMCs were the source of the RNA used for TCR sequencing. This clonotype was counted ten times or more. The antigen is unknown. The CDR3 runs 15 residues. Per the germline V gene, CDR1 is MNHNS and CDR2 is SASEGT. The trim removed 6 bases at V and 1 base at J, leaving 5 bases unmatched. Construction of TCR beta libraries relied on iRepertoire HTBI primers and on Arm-PCR targeting CDR3 regions. TCRdb analysed the multiplex PCR reads with MiXCR anew, one entry per CDR3 protein. The sample includes approximately 400,000 distinct CDR3 sequences, approximately 25% of them seen just once.

This rearrangement joins TRBV6-1 to TRBJ2-2; 7 bases map to TRBD2. The clonotype was recovered from a woman aged 40 to 49 with Graves disease. The sequencing used peripheral blood mononuclear cells (PBMCs), collected when the disease was refractory, from a patient treated with antithyroid drugs. CDR3 protein: CASSPTSVNTGELFF. The CDR3 nucleotides read TGTGCCAGCAGCCCAACTAGCGTGAACACCGGGGAGCTGTTTTTT.